This T cell receptor beta chain was retrieved from a study of shared clonotypes between healthy human individuals. With regard to this clone: Its specificity is not known.

CDR1 and CDR2 from the germline V gene are SQVTM and ANQGSEA. The CDR3 is made up of 13 amino acids. After removal of 7 bases from V and 5 bases from J, the junction contained 5 bases not matched to a gene. Sequenced by immunoSEQ multiplex PCR; TCRdb stores in-frame clones only, minus some. This table has some 2 million clones, 95% appearing once. Study-level points and caveats: Clonotypes that were shared across a handful of donors made up 4.5% to 5% of naive CD4 clonotypes.

This TCR was sampled from a man aged 18 to 30 in good health. V is TRBV29-1 and J is TRBJ2-5; 12 nucleotides line up with TRBD2. The material sequenced was naive CD4+ T cells sorted from blood. The subset here: CD45RA+ positively selected. In DNA, the CDR3 is TGCAGCGACAGACTAGCGGGAGTTGAGACCCAGTACTTC. Encoded protein: CSDRLAGVETQYF.